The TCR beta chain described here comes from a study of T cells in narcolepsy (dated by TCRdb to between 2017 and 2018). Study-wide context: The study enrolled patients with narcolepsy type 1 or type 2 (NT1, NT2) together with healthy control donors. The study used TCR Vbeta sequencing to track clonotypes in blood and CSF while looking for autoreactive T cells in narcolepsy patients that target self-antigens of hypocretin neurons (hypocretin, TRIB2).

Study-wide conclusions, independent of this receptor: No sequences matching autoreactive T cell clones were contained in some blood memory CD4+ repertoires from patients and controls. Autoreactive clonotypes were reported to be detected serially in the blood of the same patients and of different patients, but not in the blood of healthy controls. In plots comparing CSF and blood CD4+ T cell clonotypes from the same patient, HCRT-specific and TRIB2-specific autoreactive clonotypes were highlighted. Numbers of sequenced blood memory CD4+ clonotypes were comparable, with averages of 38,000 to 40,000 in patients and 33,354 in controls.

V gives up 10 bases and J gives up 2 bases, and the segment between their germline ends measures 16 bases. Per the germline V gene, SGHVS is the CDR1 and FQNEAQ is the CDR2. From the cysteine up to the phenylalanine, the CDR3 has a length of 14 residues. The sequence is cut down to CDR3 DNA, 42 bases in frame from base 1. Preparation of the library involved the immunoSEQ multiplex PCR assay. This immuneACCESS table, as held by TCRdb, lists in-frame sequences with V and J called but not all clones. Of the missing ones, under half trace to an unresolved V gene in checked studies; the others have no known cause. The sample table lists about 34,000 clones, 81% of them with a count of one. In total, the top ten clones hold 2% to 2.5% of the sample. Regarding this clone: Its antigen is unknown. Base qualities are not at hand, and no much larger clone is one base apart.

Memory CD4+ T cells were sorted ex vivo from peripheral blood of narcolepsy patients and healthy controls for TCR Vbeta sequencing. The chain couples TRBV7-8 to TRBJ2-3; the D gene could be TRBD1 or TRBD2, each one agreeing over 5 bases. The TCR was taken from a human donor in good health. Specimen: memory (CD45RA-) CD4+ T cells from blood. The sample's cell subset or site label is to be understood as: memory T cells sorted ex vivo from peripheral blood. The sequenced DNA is TGTGCCACCGACGACGGGACGATCACAGATACGCAGTATTTT. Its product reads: CATDDGTITDTQYF. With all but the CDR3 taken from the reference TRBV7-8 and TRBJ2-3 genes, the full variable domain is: GAGVSQSPRYKVAKRGQDVALRCDPISGHVSLFWYQQALGQGPEFLTYFQNEAQLDKSGLPSDRFFAERPEGSVSTLKIQRTQQEDSAVYLCATDDGTITDTQYFGPGTRLTVL.